The sequence of this T cell receptor (beta chain) was determined in a study of post-analysis software for immune sequencing data (dated by TCRdb to between 2014 and 2017). Study-level background: Recorded disease courses included relapsing-remitting, secondary progressive and progressive-relapsing multiple sclerosis, with some patients lacking subtype annotation. Patient repertoires were compared against about a dozen previously published healthy control repertoires from donors aged roughly 6 to 28 years. A subset of samples was prepared in parallel using single-end sample barcoding, then pooled and co-amplified after Illumina adapter ligation.

General conclusions and limits of the study: The multiple sclerosis patient group was slightly younger than the control group. Significantly lower normalized Chao1 diversity was found in multiple sclerosis patients than in controls, suggesting substantial peripheral T-cell clonal expansion. Direct clustering with F measure showed strong co-clustering of samples prepared in the same batch, prompting a batch-effect correction. Patients showed significantly higher frequencies than controls for a handful of TRBV segments, among them TRBV5-6, TRBV5-1 and TRBV20-1.

This clonotype occurred many times. Its recognized antigen is unknown. Per-base quality was not reported, and no clone a single base away is much larger than it. Preparation of the library involved PCR. The instrument was an Illumina HiSeq 2500. To reduce PCR and sequencing biases, unique molecular identifiers were incorporated into the TCR beta cDNA libraries. Approximately 500,000 cDNA molecules were obtained for every 1 to 10 million input T cells, so each molecule roughly corresponded to one T cell. The patient libraries were prepared and sequenced with the same protocol used for the earlier healthy control dataset. Within a given batch, samples were prepared together, multiplexed and sequenced on the same HiSeq lane. Under the source paper's analysis protocol: Raw barcoded reads were processed with MIGEC, discarding single-read molecular identifier groups before consensus assembly and CDR3 extraction. Clonotype tables were post-analysed with VDJtools, normalizing diversity by down-sampling all datasets to the smallest sample size. Repertoire overlap clustering matched CDR3 amino acid but not nucleotide sequences to correct batch-related cross-sample contamination. The public reads were reanalyzed by TCRdb: fastp trimming at Q25, MiXCR alignment, in-frame beta chains only. Every entry covers one CDR3 protein and lists the most common genes and DNA from its rows. The V and J calls here are based on TCRdb, not the publication. The sample yields 650,000 to 850,000 distinct CDR3 sequences; roughly 46% were counted once. Of the sample, roughly 4.9% is held by the ten largest clones.

To demonstrate the VDJtools post-analysis software, the study profiled TCR beta repertoires from the peripheral blood of about 13 young patients with multiple sclerosis. The multiple sclerosis patients were children and adolescents ranging in age from about 6 to 17 years. From cysteine to phenylalanine, the CDR3 is 11 amino acids long. The CDR3 DNA has 33 bases and is translated from base 1. V gives up 0 bases and J gives up 13 bases, and the segment between their germline ends measures 9 bases. Per the germline V gene (reference sequence), LGHDT is the CDR1 and YNNKEL is the CDR2. The TCR was taken from a girl aged 5 to 17 with multiple sclerosis. The V gene is TRBV3-1 and the J gene is TRBJ2-5; the D gene is unclear. Sample: blood. The CDR3 loop reads CASSQDSSLYF. The DNA sequence is given as TGTGCCAGCAGCCAAGATTCGAGTCTGTACTTC.